This T cell receptor beta chain is from a study of Ad26.COV2.S vaccination and SARS-CoV-2 variants (dated by TCRdb to about 2021). In the study overall: Vaccine-arm donors were drawn from COV1001, a multicentre, randomized, double-blind, placebo-controlled phase I-IIa trial of Ad26.COV2.S in healthy adults. Throughout the experiments and outcome assessment, investigators stayed blinded to trial group allocation. TCRbeta repertoire sequencing was used to assess the specificity and breadth of SARS-CoV-2-reactive T cell receptors after Ad26.COV2.S vaccination. A total of approximately 30 samples were included in the TCR-sequenced set, comprising around 19 Ad26.COV2.S vaccine recipients, 5 placebo recipients and 8 SARS-CoV-2 convalescent individuals. Trial participants were randomized into five groups of five: low-dose or high-dose Ad26.COV2.S given once or twice, or placebo on both occasions. Ad26.COV2.S was given intramuscularly at 5x10^10 or 1x10^11 viral particles, as a single shot or as two shots 56 days apart. The investigation overall reported the following: Comparable non-spike TCR breadth was observed between vaccine and placebo recipients, consistent with only spike being contained in the vaccine. It was noted by the authors that total T cell responses may have been underestimated by the TCR breadth and depth analyses. After vaccination, substantial breadth of spike-specific CD8+ and CD4+ T cell responses was reported. Spike-specific TCR breadth was higher in Ad26.COV2.S recipients than in placebo recipients (P = 0.0014). Comparing responses between vaccine doses or regimens was not something the study was powered to do.

From cysteine to phenylalanine, the CDR3 is 16 amino acids long. Just the 48-base CDR3 DNA is kept, in frame starting at base 1. V and J are trimmed by 3 bases and 2 bases, and the gene matches miss 8 bases of the junction. CDR1 and CDR2, looked up from the germline V gene, are SGHVS and FNYEAQ. The immunoSEQ Assay was used to sequence TCRbeta CDR3 regions. After extraction, genomic DNA underwent amplification by bias-controlled multiplex PCR, followed by high-throughput sequencing. Turning to the authors' computational methods: Collapsing and filtering of sequences were performed to quantify the absolute abundance of each unique TCRbeta CDR3 region. T cell fraction was estimated by normalizing TCRbeta template counts to usable DNA, which was measured by amplifying reference genes present in all nucleated cells. Repertoire TCRs were annotated as SARS-CoV-2-specific by exact matching of V gene, CDR3 amino acid sequence and J gene to a known reactive TCR set. MIRA supplied the reference SARS-CoV-2 TCR set, which was filtered for enrichment in COVID-19-positive ImmuneCODE repertoires so that public or cross-reactive TCRs were removed. Using the MIRA antigens, annotated TCRs were further analysed by specific ORF or by position within an ORF. Depth was the summed frequency of annotated unique rearrangements, while breadth was defined as annotated unique rearrangements over total unique productive rearrangements. Two-sided Wilcoxon rank-sum tests were applied when comparing TCR breadth between groups. TCRdb took over this immuneACCESS table, retaining in-frame rearrangements with V and J assigned. Such tables are incomplete; in checked studies, under half of the missing clones stem from an unresolved V gene, and the remainder is unexplained. D and trimming were read from the DNA, whereas the V and J calls and clone size are those reported in that table. Within this sample are under 400,000 clones, with 80% to 90% of them counted one time only. The top ten constitute roughly 3.1% of the sample.

Per the publication, the treatment or condition label means: some 20 received Ad26.COV2.S at low or high dose, single or two shots; a few received placebo; per-sample allocation not given. Repertoires of vaccine and placebo recipients were sequenced from samples taken on day 63 after the first injection. Cohort 1b enrolled 25 adults aged 18-55 years at a single site in Boston, USA, between 29 July and 7 August 2020. Ad26.COV2.S consisted of a replication-incompetent adenovirus type 26 vector by which a prefusion-stabilized SARS-CoV-2 spike protein from the original Wuhan strain was expressed. With respect to this clone: Its antigen is still unknown. No much larger clone exists at a distance of one base, and base qualities are not known.

This clonotype originated in a person aged 18-60 years who received the Ad26.COV2.S COVID-19 vaccine or a placebo. The V and J segments used are TRBV7-6 and TRBJ2-7; 9 central bases correspond to TRBD1. Sequenced here: peripheral blood, sampled in a trial of Ad26.COV2.S vaccine versus placebo. The DNA sequence reads TGTGCCAGCAGCTTGGGGATCAGACAGGGGGCCTACGAGCAGTACTTC. This gives the protein CASSLGIRQGAYEQYF.